This is a list of T cell receptor beta chains from one sample in a study of OX40 agonist ivuxolimab in advanced cancers. Only in-frame clones appear in the TCRdb table, and some are missing; sequencing was by immunoSEQ multiplex PCR. Of around 91,000 clones in the sample, 85% to 90% were seen once. Sequencing was performed on CD4+ or CD8+ T cells sorted from blood, taken in a trial of the OX40 agonist ivuxolimab. The receptors come from an adult with an advanced solid tumor such as melanoma, head and neck, liver or kidney cancer. CDR3s include the opening cysteine and the closing phenylalanine or tryptophan. D genes are given only for firm matches. Some rows have no size entry. The others give once, few or many, or a class for an expanded clone.

-	-	TRBV7-9	TRBJ1-3	TGTGCCAGCAGCCTACCGGCGTCTGGAAACACCATATATTTT	CASSLPASGNTIYF
TRBD1	-	TRBV7-9	TRBJ1-2	TGTGCCAGCAGCTTAGCGTCAGGGGGGCCCACTTATGGCTACACCTTC	CASSLASGGPTYGYTF
-	-	TRBV6-6	TRBJ2-6	TGTGCCAGCATCGCCTCTGGGGCCAACGTCCTGACTTTC	CASIASGANVLTF
TRBD1	-	TRBV2	TRBJ2-3	TGTGCCAGCGGCCGGGACAGGGGTCCCGATACGCAGTATTTT	CASGRDRGPDTQYF
-	-	TRBV29-1	TRBJ2-1	TGCAGCGTTGAAGGCCACTCACACCTGTACAATGAGCAGTTCTTC	CSVEGHSHLYNEQFF
-	-	TRBV19	TRBJ1-3	TGTGCCAGTAGTATTTGGGCAGGAGTTTTATCTGGAAACACCATATATTTT	CASSIWAGVLSGNTIYF
-	-	TRBV5-1	TRBJ2-7	TGCGCCAGCGCCGTCCTGGCGAGCTCCTACGAGCAGTACTTC	CASAVLASSYEQYF
TRBD2	-	TRBV5-6	TRBJ2-1	TGTGCCAGCAGCGGCGGGGCACTAGCGGGCTACAATGAGCAGTTCTTC	CASSGGALAGYNEQFF
-	-	TRBV29-1	TRBJ2-5	TGCAGCGCCACCACGACCGCTGGGGAGACCCAGTACTTC	CSATTTAGETQYF
TRBD1	-	TRBV27	TRBJ1-1	TGTGCCAGCAGTTTGACAGGGGGTTTTTTGAACACTGAAGCTTTCTTT	CASSLTGGFLNTEAFF
-	-	TRBV29-1	TRBJ2-7	TGCAGCGTTGTTAGAGGCGGTGGCTACGAGCAGTACTTC	CSVVRGGGYEQYF
-	-	TRBV6-1	TRBJ2-7	TGTGCCAGCAGTGTCGCGCCGGACCCCGCCTACGAGCAGTACTTC	CASSVAPDPAYEQYF
TRBD2	-	TRBV18	TRBJ2-2	TGTGCCAGCTCACTGAAACTAGCGGGGTCCACCGGGGAGCTGTTTTTT	CASSLKLAGSTGELFF
-	-	TRBV5-1	TRBJ1-1	TGCGCCAGCAGCTTGGGAGGACTGGGAGGGACTGAAGCTTTCTTT	CASSLGGLGGTEAFF
-	-	TRBV10-3	TRBJ2-7	TGTGCCATCAGTGCAAGACAGGACTCCTACGAGCAGTACTTC	CAISARQDSYEQYF
-	-	TRBV4-2	TRBJ2-4	TGTGCCAGCAGCGGGAGGACTATGGGAAACATTCAGTACTTC	CASSGRTMGNIQYF
TRBD1	-	TRBV4-1	TRBJ1-1	TGCGCCAGCAGCCAAGGTCCGGGACAGGGAGGACCTGAAGCTTTCTTT	CASSQGPGQGGPEAFF
-	-	TRBV5-1	TRBJ2-3	TGCGCCAGCAGCTTTCTGGGGAGCACAGATACGCAGTATTTT	CASSFLGSTDTQYF
TRBD1	-	TRBV5-1	TRBJ1-2	TGCGCCAGCAGCTTAGTCGGGACAGGGGGCTATGGCTACACCTTC	CASSLVGTGGYGYTF
-	-	TRBV21-1	TRBJ2-2	TGTGCCAGCAGCAAGAACGGGACAGGGGATTCCGGGGAGCTGTTTTTT	CASSKNGTGDSGELFF
-	-	TRBV5-5	TRBJ2-5	TGTGCCAGCAGCTTGGGTGGAGGGGCCCAGTACTTC	CASSLGGGAQYF
-	-	TRBV6-6	TRBJ1-5	TGTGCCTGCCGCCACCGGGACAGCAATCAGCCCCAGCATTTT	CACRHRDSNQPQHF
-	-	TRBV4-2	TRBJ2-5	TGTGCCAGCAGCCAAGAAGGTCTCGCGTTCGAGACCCAGTACTTC	CASSQEGLAFETQYF
TRBD1	-	TRBV18	TRBJ2-2	TGTGCCAGCTCACCTTCGACAGGGGGCCACGGGGAGCTGTTTTTT	CASSPSTGGHGELFF
TRBD1	-	TRBV2	TRBJ1-4	TGTGCCAGCAGGGGACAGGGGGGCGGGAATGAAAAACTGTTTTTT	CASRGQGGGNEKLFF
TRBD1	-	TRBV5-1	TRBJ1-3	TGCGCCAGCAGCTTGCAGGGGACAGGCGCTGGAAACACCATATATTTT	CASSLQGTGAGNTIYF
TRBD1	-	TRBV5-1	TRBJ1-4	TGCGCCAGCAGTCCGGGGACAGGGGTGGGAAAACTGTTTTTT	CASSPGTGVGKLFF
TRBD2	-	TRBV11-1	TRBJ2-5	TGTGCCAGCAGCTTAGTCCCTAGCGGGAGACTAGAGACCCAGTACTTC	CASSLVPSGRLETQYF
-	-	TRBV25-1	TRBJ2-7	TGTGCCAGCAGTGAATGGGGGGCGGGCCCCCTTCGGACCTACGAGCAGTACTTC	CASSEWGAGPLRTYEQYF
TRBD1	-	TRBV19	TRBJ1-4	TGTGCCAGTAGTATCGGGACAGTACTCAATGAAAAACTGTTTTTT	CASSIGTVLNEKLFF
-	-	TRBV6-6	TRBJ1-1	TGTGCCAGCAGTAGAGGGGGGGCCACTGAAGCTTTCTTT	CASSRGGATEAFF
-	-	TRBV28	TRBJ1-4	TGTGCCAGCAGTTTAATACGCGAAAAACTGTTTTTT	CASSLIREKLFF
-	once	TRBV14	TRBJ2-1	TGTGCCAGCAGCCAATTTTCTTCCACTGAGCAGTTCTTC	CASSQFSSTEQFF
-	once	TRBV9	TRBJ1-6	TGTGCCAGCAGCAAGGGGACGTTTACTGGAGCTTCACCCCTCCACTTT	CASSKGTFTGASPLHF
-	-	TRBV7-2	TRBJ2-7	TGTGCCAGCAGCTTATCCGGCGGCTACGAGCAGTACTTC	CASSLSGGYEQYF
-	-	TRBV7-2	TRBJ2-5	TGTGCCAGCAGCTTAGTTGGGGTCCAAGAGACCCAGTACTTC	CASSLVGVQETQYF
-	-	TRBV28	TRBJ1-1	TGTGCCAGCAGTTTAGTAGGGCCATTGAACACTGAAGCTTTCTTT	CASSLVGPLNTEAFF
-	-	TRBV28	TRBJ2-3	TGTGCCAGCAGCTCGGGACACAGGACAGATACGCAGTATTTT	CASSSGHRTDTQYF
TRBD1	few	TRBV4-3	TRBJ1-1	TGCGCCAGCAACACTATGAACAGGGGGAGGACTGAAGCTTTCTTT	CASNTMNRGRTEAFF
-	-	TRBV7-2	TRBJ1-5	TGTGCCAGCAGCATCACAGGGCATCAGCCCCAGCATTTT	CASSITGHQPQHF
-	-	TRBV7-9	TRBJ2-1	TGTGCCAGCAGCCGCGAAGTAGGGGGATATGAGCAGTTCTTC	CASSREVGGYEQFF
-	-	TRBV7-9	TRBJ1-2	TGTGCCAGCAGCTTAATCCAGCCTGGCTACACCTTC	CASSLIQPGYTF
TRBD2	-	TRBV9	TRBJ2-3	TGTGCCAGCAGCGTAGCCCCCGGAGTTAGACTAGCGGGAGGGCTCACAGATACGCAGTATTTT	CASSVAPGVRLAGGLTDTQYF
TRBD2	-	TRBV19	TRBJ2-3	TGTGCCAGTACCCCGTGGGGTAGCGGGAGGGATACGCAGTATTTT	CASTPWGSGRDTQYF
-	-	TRBV5-5	TRBJ1-2	TGTGCCAGCAGCTTGCAGAGACTAAACTATGGCTACACCTTC	CASSLQRLNYGYTF
-	-	TRBV7-9	TRBJ1-1	TGTGCCAGCAGTCAAACGGGGGTGGAAGGGGCTTTCTTT	CASSQTGVEGAFF
TRBD2	-	TRBV30	TRBJ2-1	TGTGCCTGGAGTCGTGGACTAGCACGCACTGAGCAGTTCTTC	CAWSRGLARTEQFF
TRBD1	-	TRBV2	TRBJ1-6	TGTGCCAGCCGGACAGGGAGTTCACCCCTCCACTTT	CASRTGSSPLHF
-	-	TRBV10-3	TRBJ1-4	TGTGCCATCAGCGCATACCCGGACCGTCTTAGGGGTGAACTGTTTTTT	CAISAYPDRLRGELFF
-	-	TRBV7-6	TRBJ2-5	TGTGCCAGCAGCTTAATAGGGGAGACCCAGTACTTC	CASSLIGETQYF
-	-	TRBV7-2	TRBJ2-5	TGTGCCAGCAGCTTAGCGGACCGCGGGACAGAAGAGACCCAGTACTTC	CASSLADRGTEETQYF
-	-	TRBV5-1	TRBJ2-1	TGCGCCAGCACCCGCCGGGCCTCGACCGACAATGAGCAGTTCTTC	CASTRRASTDNEQFF
-	-	TRBV7-9	TRBJ1-1	TGTGCCAGCAGCTTAATAGACGAGACTGAAGCTTTCTTT	CASSLIDETEAFF
-	-	TRBV25-1	TRBJ1-2	TGTGCCAGCAGTGAGTCCGGGGCAGTCAACTATGGCTACACCTTC	CASSESGAVNYGYTF
-	-	TRBV7-9	TRBJ1-2	TGTGCCAGCAGCTTACAGGGGAGCTATGGCTACACCTTC	CASSLQGSYGYTF
-	-	TRBV19	TRBJ1-1	TGTGCCAGTAGTATAGGGCCGAACACTGAAGCTTTCTTT	CASSIGPNTEAFF